The source of this TCR beta chain is a study of T cell responses to AZD1222 COVID-19 vaccine. Study as a whole: It was second doses at about 4 or about 12 weeks that were pooled.

Study-level findings and limits: CD4 TCRs associated with vaccination spanned spike, dominating at 160-218 and 743-854. Every sample of the repertoires postdated the peak T cell response. White British ancestry dominated among donors, who included more females, and clonal diversity was possibly underestimated.

Concerning this clone itself: Its cognate antigen is unknown.

Assay: immunoSEQ multiplex PCR; the TCRdb copy retains only in-frame clones and omits some. The sample includes 150,000 or so clones, about 89% of them seen just once. Germline assignment: CDR1 SNHLY and CDR2 FYNNEI. The CDR3 has 15 amino acids. Trimming pared 6 bases from V and 4 bases from J, leaving 18 bases between. V usage is TRBV2 and J usage is TRBJ1-2, with D unresolved. The specimen comprised peripheral blood, sampled on day 0 of AZD1222 vaccination. This TCR derives from an adult in good health. The CDR3 nucleotides are TGTGCCAGCAGGAGGTTCGGACGGGAGATCTATGGCTACACCTTC. Translation: CASRRFGREIYGYTF.